A selection of T cell receptor beta chains follows, all from one sample in a study of Graves' ophthalmopathy and Graves' hyperthyroidism. Using its own MiXCR run on the multiplex PCR reads, TCRdb lists one record per CDR3 protein. The profile covers almost 400,000 distinct CDR3 sequences, with about a sixth appearing a single time and roughly 1.4% taken by the ten largest. Material for sequencing was peripheral blood. The receptors stem from a woman in her late teens or twenties with Graves' ophthalmopathy. Each CDR3 is given with its conserved first and last residue.

v_gene: TRBV20-1; CDR3aa: CSARPLGGGSYEQYF
v_gene: TRBV12-3/TRBV12-4; CDR3aa: CASSLGALNYGYTF
v_gene: TRBV7-2; CDR3aa: CASSLSSGMVETQYF
v_gene: TRBV3-1; CDR3aa: CERTSNQPQHF
v_gene: TRBV5-1; CDR3aa: CASSPGDYTEAFF
v_gene: TRBV5-5; CDR3aa: CASRWRTGNEETQYF
v_gene: TRBV25-1; CDR3aa: CASSERGRYEQYF
v_gene: TRBV30; CDR3aa: CAWSSRPGTDRGNQPQHF
v_gene: TRBV12-3/TRBV12-4; CDR3aa: CASSPLPGGNTEAFF
v_gene: TRBV7-2; CDR3aa: CASSPRQGDDQPQHF
v_gene: TRBV6-2/TRBV6-3; CDR3aa: CASSSGDRGYDQYF
v_gene: TRBV27; CDR3aa: CASSPDRDPHEQYF
v_gene: TRBV7-9; CDR3aa: CASSPNGGSYEQYF